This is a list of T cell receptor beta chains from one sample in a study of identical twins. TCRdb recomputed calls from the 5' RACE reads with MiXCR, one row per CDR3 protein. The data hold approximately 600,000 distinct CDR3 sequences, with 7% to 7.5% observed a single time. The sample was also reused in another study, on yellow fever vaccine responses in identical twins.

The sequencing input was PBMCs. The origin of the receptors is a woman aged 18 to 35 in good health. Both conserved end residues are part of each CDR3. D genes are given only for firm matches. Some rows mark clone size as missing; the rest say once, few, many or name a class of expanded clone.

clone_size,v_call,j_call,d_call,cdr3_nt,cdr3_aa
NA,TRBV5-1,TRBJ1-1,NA,TGCGCCAGCAGCTTGGATGGCAGTGCGAACACTGAAGCTTTCTTT,CASSLDGSANTEAFF
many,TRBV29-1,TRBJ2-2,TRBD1,TGCAGCGTTGGACAGGGGGCTGGTGAGACCGGGGAGCTGTTTTTT,CSVGQGAGETGELFF
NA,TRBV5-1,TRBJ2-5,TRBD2,TGCGCCAGCAGCTTCCTGATAGCGGGGGACCAAGAGACCCAGTACTTC,CASSFLIAGDQETQYF
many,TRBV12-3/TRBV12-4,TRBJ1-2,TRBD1,TGTGCCAGCAGTCTGACAGGGGGCTCTGGCTACACCTTC,CASSLTGGSGYTF
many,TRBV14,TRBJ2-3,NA,TGTGCCAGCAGCCAGCAGCTAGGAGGCGTAGATACGCAGTATTTT,CASSQQLGGVDTQYF
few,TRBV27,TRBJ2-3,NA,TGTGCCAGAGAAGGGTGTGTGGGAGCAGATACGCAGTATTTT,CAREGCVGADTQYF
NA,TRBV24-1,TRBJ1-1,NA,TGTGCCACCAGTGGAGCGGAGAACACTGAAGCTTTCTTT,CATSGAENTEAFF
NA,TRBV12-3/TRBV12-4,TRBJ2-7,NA,TGTGCCAGCAGTTTTGATGTTGGGGGAGGGGGCTCCTACGAGCAGTACTTC,CASSFDVGGGGSYEQYF
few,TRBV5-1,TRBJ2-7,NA,TGCGCCAGCAGCTTGCAAACAATCCCCTACGAGCAGTACTTC,CASSLQTIPYEQYF
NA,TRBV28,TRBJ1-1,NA,TGTGCCAGCAGTTTGACGACAGGAACTTCTGAAGCTTTCTTT,CASSLTTGTSEAFF
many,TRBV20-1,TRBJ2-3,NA,TGCAGTGCTAGAGATGTCCTCTACACAGATACGCAGTATTTT,CSARDVLYTDTQYF
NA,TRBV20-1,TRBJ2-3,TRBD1,TGCAGTGCTTTCGACAGGGGACGCACAGATACGCAGTATTTT,CSAFDRGRTDTQYF
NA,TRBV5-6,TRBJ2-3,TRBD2,TGTGCCAGCAGCTTGGCAGGGTTTCGACTAGCGGAGGGCTCCGTCACAGATACGCAGTATTTT,CASSLAGFRLAEGSVTDTQYF
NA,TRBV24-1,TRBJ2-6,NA,TGTGCCACCAGTGATTTGCCAGACATAAGCTCTGGGGCCAACGTCCTGACTTTC,CATSDLPDISSGANVLTF
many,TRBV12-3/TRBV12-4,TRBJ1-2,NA,TGTGCCAGCAGAGTAGCAGGGCCCCACCCTAGCGGCTACACCTTC,CASRVAGPHPSGYTF
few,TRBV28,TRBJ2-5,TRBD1,TGTGCCAGCAGTTTCCTTGGACAGGGGACTCAAGAGACCCAGTACTTC,CASSFLGQGTQETQYF
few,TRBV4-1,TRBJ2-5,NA,TGCGCCAGCAGCCAAGGGCCCAGTGAAGGGACCCAGTACTTC,CASSQGPSEGTQYF
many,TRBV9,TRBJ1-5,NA,TGTGCCAGCAGCGTAGGAGGGGGTCAGCCCCAGCATTTT,CASSVGGGQPQHF
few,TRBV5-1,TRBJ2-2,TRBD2,TGCGCCAGCAGCTTGGGGACTAGCGGGACGAACACCGGGGAGCTGTTTTTT,CASSLGTSGTNTGELFF
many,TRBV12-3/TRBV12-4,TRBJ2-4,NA,TGTGCCAGCAGTTTGGCTAGCCTCGGCAAAAACATTCAGTACTTC,CASSLASLGKNIQYF
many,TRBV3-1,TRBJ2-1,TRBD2,TGTGCCAGCAGCCGTGACGGACTAGTAGCCTACAATGAGCAGTTCTTC,CASSRDGLVAYNEQFF
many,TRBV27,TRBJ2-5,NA,TGTGCCAGCAGTTTCTTTAGCGGACAAGAGACCCAGTACTTC,CASSFFSGQETQYF
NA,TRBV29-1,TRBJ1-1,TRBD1,TGCAGCGTCAGGGGGTGGGAAACTGAAGCTTTCTTT,CSVRGWETEAFF
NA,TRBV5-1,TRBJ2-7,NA,TGCGCCAGCAGCACGACTGGGGGTTCCTACGAGCAGTACTTC,CASSTTGGSYEQYF
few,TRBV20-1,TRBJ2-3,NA,TGCAGTGCTAGAGTAAGCGGGACAACAGATACGCAGTATTTT,CSARVSGTTDTQYF
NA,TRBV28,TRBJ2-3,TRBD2,TGTGCCAGCAGTGCCGGGACAGAGGGACTAGCGGGATATACGCAGTATTTT,CASSAGTEGLAGYTQYF
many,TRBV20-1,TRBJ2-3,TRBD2,TGCAGTGCTAGGACGGGGGGGCAGGTCGCAGATACGCAGTATTTT,CSARTGGQVADTQYF
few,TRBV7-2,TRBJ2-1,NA,TGTGCCAGCAGCTTCCCGGGACTGCCGTGGGAGCAGTTCTTC,CASSFPGLPWEQFF
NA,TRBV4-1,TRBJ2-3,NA,TGCGCCAGCAGCCAGGCTACAGGGCTCACTCTACAAGCAGATACGCAGTATTTT,CASSQATGLTLQADTQYF
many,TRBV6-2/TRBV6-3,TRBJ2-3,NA,TGTGCCAGCAGTCCAACCCGGTGGCAGAGCACAGATACGCAGTATTTT,CASSPTRWQSTDTQYF
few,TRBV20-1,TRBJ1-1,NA,TGCAGTGCTAGTTCTGGCAGTCTTAACACTGAAGCTTTCTTT,CSASSGSLNTEAFF
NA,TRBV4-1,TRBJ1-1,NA,TGCGCCAGCAGCCATGAGGACCGAGTAGAAGCTTTCTTT,CASSHEDRVEAFF
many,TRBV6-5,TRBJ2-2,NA,TGTGCCAGCAGGTACTCCGGGACAATGAACACCGGGGAGCTGTTTTTT,CASRYSGTMNTGELFF
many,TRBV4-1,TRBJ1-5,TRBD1,TGCGCCAGCAGCCAAGTCAGGACAGGGCCCTTCTGGGGCAATCAGCCCCAGCATTTT,CASSQVRTGPFWGNQPQHF
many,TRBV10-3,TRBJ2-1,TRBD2,TGTGCCATCAGAGGGACTAGCGGGAGTAGCGATGAGCAGTTCTTC,CAIRGTSGSSDEQFF
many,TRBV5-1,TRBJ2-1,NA,TGCGCCAGCAGCCGCGGCAGGGGGGACAATGAGCAGTTCTTC,CASSRGRGDNEQFF
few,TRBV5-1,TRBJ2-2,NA,TGCGCCAGCAGCTTGGTAGCAGAGAACACCGGGGAGCTGTTTTTT,CASSLVAENTGELFF
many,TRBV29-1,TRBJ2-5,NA,TGCAGCGTTGAAGGGATGGGTGGAGAGACCCAGTACTTC,CSVEGMGGETQYF
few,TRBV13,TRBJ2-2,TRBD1,TGTGCGTGTGGACAGGCGAACACCGGGGAGCTGTTTTTT,CACGQANTGELFF
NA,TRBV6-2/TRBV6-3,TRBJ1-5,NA,TGTGCCAGCCATAGGGGTGGGGTGCCGGGTCAGCCCCAGCATTTT,CASHRGGVPGQPQHF
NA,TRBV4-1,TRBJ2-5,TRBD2,TGCGCCAGCAGCCAAGGATTAAGCGGGAGTTTGGGAGAGACCCAGTACTTC,CASSQGLSGSLGETQYF
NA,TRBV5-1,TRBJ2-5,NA,TGCGCCAGCAGCTTGTGGACGGGGGTCCCATACCAAGAGACCCAGTACTTC,CASSLWTGVPYQETQYF